Here is one T cell receptor (beta chain) with its context. The authors' processing: Estimated nucleated cell counts came from reference gene primer amplification. The repertoire was sequenced with immunoSEQ multiplex PCR; TCRdb's copy has only in-frame clones and lacks some. V and J calls and clone size are given by that table; D and trimming were obtained from the DNA. Altogether about 210,000 clones are present, around 80% being singletons, with the ten largest covering 10% to 15%. This sample was taken from a study of blood T cell repertoires in COVID-19. Study background: Sites across the United States, Italy and Spain contributed samples from acute and convalescent COVID-19. PBMCs, B-cell-depleted T cells, or T cells were the source of the cDNA or gDNA that made up the material.

V was trimmed by 5 bases and J by 7 bases, leaving 12 bases between them. The germline CDR1 and CDR2 sequences are LNHDA and SQIVND (reference sequence). CDR3 length equals 14 residues. This TCR came from a woman aged 40 to 50 with acute or convalescent COVID-19. This chain links TRBV19 with TRBJ1-6; D gene ambiguous. Sequenced material: peripheral blood. The CDR3: CASSSQGRNSPLHF. The CDR3 DNA follows: TGTGCCAGTAGTTCCCAAGGCAGGAATTCACCCCTCCACTTT. Variable domain in full (rest from reference TRBV19 and TRBJ1-6): DGGITQSPKYLFRKEGQNVTLSCEQNLNHDAMYWYRQDPGQGLRLIYYSQIVNDFQKGDIAEGYSVSREKKESFPLTVTSAQKNPTAFYLCASSSQGRNSPLHFGNGTRLTVT.